The next 21 T cell receptor beta chains were all read from a single sample in a study of blood T cells in healthy people across ages. Primers used in a second PCR of roughly 6 to 11 cycles were a sample-barcoded 5' primer and a J-beta primer mix. From the 5' RACE reads, TCRdb called clonotypes with MiXCR, one entry per CDR3 protein. Among about 970,000 distinct CDR3 sequences listed, just over 50% were seen once. Sequenced sample: blood. The receptors here all came from a woman in her sixties or seventies in good health.

The table lists this clonotype with a count of one. The genes are TRBV20-1 and TRBJ1-2, with TRBD1 as a possible D gene (6 bases). CDR1 is DFQATT and CDR2 is SNEGSKA in the germline V gene (reference sequence). V was trimmed by 6 bases and J by 5 bases, leaving 13 bases between them. This CDR3 region has 12 residues. CDR3 sequence: CSASEGEYGYTF. The CDR3 DNA reads as TGCAGTGCATCAGAGGGGGAGTATGGCTACACCTTC.

The V gene is TRBV18, the J gene TRBJ2-1, with TRBD1 identical over 7 bases. The CDR3 spans 12 residues. V shed 4 bases, J shed 12 bases, and the junction held 6 bases outside the gene matches. Germline assignment: CDR1 KGHSH and CDR2 LQKENI. In DNA, the CDR3 is TGTGCCAGCTCACAGCAGGGGGAAGGGCAGTTCTTC. The encoded protein is CASSQQGEGQFF.

This clonotype has just a few counts. The V and J genes are TRBV7-3 and TRBJ2-3, with 10 bases lining up with TRBD2. V shed 4 bases, J shed 5 bases, and the junction held 6 bases outside the gene matches. The CDR3 is made up of 15 amino acids. CDR1 and CDR2 from the germline V gene are SGHTA and FQGTGA. The DNA for the CDR3 is TGTGCCAGCAGCTCCCTAGCGGGAGTTGAAGATACGCAGTATTTT. Protein sequence: CASSSLAGVEDTQYF. Drawing the rest from reference TRBV7-3 and TRBJ2-3, the complete variable domain is GAGVSQTPSNKVTEKGKYVELRCDPISGHTALYWYRQSLGQGPEFLIYFQGTGAADDSGLPNDRFFAVRPEGSVSTLKIQRTERGDSAVYLCASSSLAGVEDTQYFGPGTRLTVL.

In this sample, this clonotype turned up a few times. The chain has TRBV27 and TRBJ2-7, with no clear D. From germline, CDR1 is MNHEY and CDR2 SMNVEV (reference sequence). The V gene lost 2 bases and the J gene lost 1 base, with 9 bases spanning the gap. This CDR3 comprises 14 residues. Here the CDR3 reads CASSLRVRSYEQYF. The CDR3, as DNA: TGTGCCAGCAGTTTAAGGGTTCGATCCTACGAGCAGTACTTC.

With regard to this clonotype: No DNA is shown, since the ends of the CDR3 on it are uncertain; the CDR3 is the one TCRdb lists. Here the CDR3 reads CISVSGAQSGTSGGSYEQYF. This sequence joins TRBV7-5 and TRBJ2-7; the table's D gene call, TRBD2, was not cross checked with the DNA. TRBV7-5 is an annotated pseudogene. The CDR3 extends over 20 residues, inclusive of both ends.

V is TRBV9 and J is TRBJ2-3; TRBD2 matches 7 bases. The CDR3 loop spans 17 amino acids. Germline V gene data show CDR1 as SGDLS and CDR2 as YYNGEE. Trimming at V came to 0 bases and at J to 6 bases, leaving 13 bases not matched to a gene. CDR3 DNA: TGTGCCAGCAGCGTAGCTGGACTAGATTTTTCCGCGGATACGCAGTATTTT. It encodes CASSVAGLDFSADTQYF.

The chain has TRBV20-1 and TRBJ1-2; 7 nucleotides line up with TRBD1. Germline-derived CDR1 and CDR2 are DFQATT and SNEGSKA (reference sequence). V was pared by 4 bases and J by 6 bases, with 5 bases of the junction left unmatched. The CDR3 sequence is 12 residues long. The CDR3 reads CSAIEGADGYTF. The CDR3 region has the DNA TGCAGTGCTATAGAGGGGGCTGATGGCTACACCTTC.

V gene TRBV5-4 combines with J gene TRBJ1-2; D perhaps matches TRBD1 (5 bases). CDR1 and CDR2 from the germline V gene are SGHNT and YYREEE (reference sequence). The length of the CDR3 is 17 residues. V shed 4 bases and J shed 0 bases, with 19 bases lying between them. CDR3 sequence reads: CASSLPGPKRANYGYTF. CDR3 DNA: TGTGCCAGCAGCCTACCGGGACCGAAGCGGGCTAACTATGGCTACACCTTC.

As DNA, the CDR3 is TGTGCCAGCAGACCAGCCGGGACAGGGGGATACTATGGCTACACCTTC. Protein sequence: CASRPAGTGGYYGYTF. The chain has TRBV28 and TRBJ1-2; 11 bases line up with TRBD1. CDR1 MDHEN and CDR2 SYDVKM come from the germline V gene. This CDR3 has 16 residues. J was trimmed by 3 bases and V by 6 bases; bases with no gene match: 9.

The chain recombines TRBV29-1 with TRBJ2-7; D uncertain. CDR1 is SQVTM and CDR2 is ANQGSEA in the germline V gene. This CDR3 has 15 residues. V was pared by 2 bases and J by 1 base, with 15 bases between. This CDR3 is CSVENRLGGSYEQYF. In DNA, the CDR3 is TGCAGCGTTGAAAACCGGCTGGGCGGATCCTACGAGCAGTACTTC.

The V gene is TRBV4-1, the J gene TRBJ2-1, with 7 bases lining up with TRBD2. The CDR3 runs to 14 residues. V was clipped by 6 bases and J by 0 bases; unmatched bases: 2. CDR1 is MGHRA and CDR2 is YSYEKL in the germline V gene. The CDR3 DNA follows: TGCGCCAGCAGGGAGCGGGACTCCTACAATGAGCAGTTCTTC. This encodes CASRERDSYNEQFF.

There are a few counts of this clonotype. The V call is TRBV6-5, the J call TRBJ2-7; 7 nucleotides agree with TRBD2. The J call may be in error: the DNA end matches TRBJ2-5 better. The CDR3 covers 15 residues. Looked up from germline, CDR1 is MNHEY and CDR2 is SVGAGI. DNA of the CDR3: TGTGCCAGCAGTCGAAACCTAGCGGTGCAAGAGACCCAGTACTTC. Residues: CASSRNLAVQETQYF.

The chain is built from TRBV21-1 and TRBJ1-1; the tabulated D call, TRBD1, remains unverified against the DNA. TRBV21-1 is a recognized pseudogene. This CDR3 spans 14 amino acids. The CDR3 nucleotides are TGTGCCAGCAGCAAGAGGACAGAGAACACTGAAGCTTTCTTT. It translates to CASSKRTENTEAFF.

This chain uses TRBV21-1 with TRBJ2-5; TRBD2 reflects the table's D call only, with no check against the DNA. TRBV21-1 is recorded as a pseudogene. The CDR3 consists of 16 residues. CDR3 nucleotides: TGTGCCAGCAAGGAGGGCAGGGTCAAGGGAGAAGAGACCCAGTACTTC. This encodes CASKEGRVKGEETQYF.

This chain uses TRBV7-2 with TRBJ2-2; TRBD1 matches at 7 bases. V lost 5 bases to trimming and J lost 4 bases; unmatched junction nucleotides: 10. Germline CDR1 reads SGHTA; CDR2 reads FQGNSA. The CDR3 is made up of 16 amino acids. CDR3 in amino acids: CASSLRQGNGTGELFF. CDR3 nucleotide sequence: TGTGCCAGCAGCCTCCGACAGGGTAATGGCACCGGGGAGCTGTTTTTT.

This chain connects TRBV24-1 to TRBJ2-1; 9 nucleotides agree with TRBD2. The CDR3 covers 16 residues. The V segment lost 4 bases and the J segment 7 bases; nucleotides outside the gene matches: 10. Germline V gene sequence: CDR1 KGHDR, CDR2 SFDVKD. This CDR3 is CATSDLGGRASNEQFF. DNA of the CDR3: TGTGCCACCAGTGACCTTGGCGGGAGGGCCAGTAATGAGCAGTTCTTC.

This chain uses TRBV7-8 with TRBJ2-5; TRBD2 agrees at 9 bases. With 5 bases clipped from V and 11 bases from J, the junction kept 9 bases outside the gene matches. The CDR3 is 13 amino acids. Germline loops: CDR1 SGHVS, CDR2 FQNEAQ. The CDR3 coding sequence is TGTGCCAGCAGCCGCGGGACTAGCTCTGAGCAGTACTTC. It encodes CASSRGTSSEQYF. Drawing the rest from reference TRBV7-8 and TRBJ2-5, the complete variable domain is GAGVSQSPRYKVAKRGQDVALRCDPISGHVSLFWYQQALGQGPEFLTYFQNEAQLDKSGLPSDRFFAERPEGSVSTLKIQRTQQEDSAVYLCASSRGTSSEQYFGPGTRLLVL.

This clonotype was detected a few times. This chain connects TRBV29-1 to TRBJ2-1; the D gene is possibly TRBD2 (6 bases). The CDR3 spans 14 residues. CDR1 SQVTM and CDR2 ANQGSEA come from the germline V gene. V was shortened by 4 bases and J by 6 bases, with 16 bases between the two germline ends. In DNA form, the CDR3 reads TGCAGCGTTGCATTCGCGGGACTCGGCAATGAGCAGTTCTTC. Amino acid sequence: CSVAFAGLGNEQFF.

This clonotype was counted between two and nine times. Here the CDR3 DNA reads TGTGCCAGCATTTTTCTTCCTAGACTATCCCGGGGTAACACTGAAGCTTTCTTT. As protein: CASIFLPRLSRGNTEAFF. The V gene is TRBV12-3 or TRBV12-4, the J gene TRBJ1-1; D remains unclear. The CDR3 extends over 18 amino acids. The V and J ends lost 7 bases and 2 bases respectively, with 26 bases between them.

The chain has TRBV6-2 or TRBV6-3 and TRBJ1-6; 7 bases are a match to TRBD1. Germline assignment: CDR1 MNHEY and CDR2 SVGEGT. Trimming removed 4 bases from V and 11 bases from J; junction bases left unmatched: 8. This CDR3 has 14 residues. CDR3 sequence (DNA): TGTGCCAGCAGTTTTGGGACAGAAAACGCACCCCTCCACTTT. It is translated as CASSFGTENAPLHF.

The chain recombines TRBV7-9 with TRBJ1-6; 8 bases match TRBD1. Trimming cost V 5 bases and J 8 bases; bases outside gene matches: 8. Germline V gene lookup returns CDR1 SEHNR and CDR2 FQNEAQ (reference sequence). The CDR3 consists of 15 residues. The CDR3 loop reads CASSTGGTVHSPLHF. The CDR3, as DNA: TGTGCCAGCAGCACAGGGGGTACGGTTCATTCACCCCTCCACTTT.